Below are 28 T cell receptor beta chains sequenced from a single sample in a study of PD-1 blockade in classical Hodgkin lymphoma. Every one of the patients relapsed after autologous stem cell transplantation (brentuximab vedotin exposure was variable). The study isolated CD8+ T cells from thawed PBMCs by magnetic negative selection. TCRdb's copy holds only in-frame clones and misses some; the assay was immunoSEQ multiplex PCR. The sample carries fewer than 30,000 clones, approximately 86% recorded once. The sequenced sample was CD8+ T cells from blood, obtained at baseline. The receptors come from a human donor with classical Hodgkin lymphoma.

The chain joins TRBV30 to TRBJ2-2; perhaps TRBD2 as D (5 bases). The CDR3 is made up of 17 amino acids. CDR1 and CDR2 from the germline V gene are GTSNPN and SVGIG (reference sequence). V was cut by 2 bases and J by 2 bases, with 18 bases left in between. CDR3 nucleotides: TGTGCCTGGAGTAACCGGGCTCGGGGTCTTAACACCGGGGAGCTGTTTTTT. It yields the protein CAWSNRARGLNTGELFF.

This clone was recorded a few times. V gene TRBV7-9 combines with J gene TRBJ2-7; D is perhaps TRBD2 (6 bases). The CDR3 extends over 15 amino acids. Germline V gene lookup returns CDR1 SEHNR and CDR2 FQNEAQ (reference sequence). V lost 5 bases and J lost 2, with 16 bases in between. DNA of the CDR3: TGTGCCAGCAGCCCGTGGGAGGCAGGAACCTACGAGCAGTACTTC. This sequence encodes CASSPWEAGTYEQYF.

This sequence joins TRBV4-1 and TRBJ1-3; D unresolved. With 0 bases removed from V and 4 bases from J, the gap between germline ends came to 1 base. Germline CDR1 MGHRA, CDR2 YSYEKL. The CDR3 is made up of 12 amino acids. CDR3 sequence (DNA): TGCGCCAGCAGCCAAGAGGGAAACACCATATATTTT. Amino acid sequence: CASSQEGNTIYF.

This clone came up once. The CDR3 DNA is TGTGCCAGCAGTCCTTTAGCGGGAGTTCACGGGAACACCGGGGAGCTGTTTTTT. Its protein is CASSPLAGVHGNTGELFF. V and J are TRBV27 and TRBJ2-2, with 9 positions matching TRBD2. Germline V gives CDR1 MNHEY, CDR2 SMNVEV (reference sequence). The CDR3 covers 18 residues. With V trimmed by 5 bases and J by 1 base, 11 bases remained unmatched.

The chain carries TRBV15 and TRBJ1-1, with unresolved D. Germline V gives CDR1 LNHNV, CDR2 YYDKDF (reference sequence). V lost 0 bases and J lost 0, with 11 bases in between. The CDR3 covers 16 residues. This CDR3 is CATSREPKNMNTEAFF. The CDR3 coding sequence is TGTGCCACCAGCAGAGAACCCAAAAACATGAACACTGAAGCTTTCTTT.

V and J are TRBV28 and TRBJ2-1; D is unresolved. Between the trimmed V and J ends, which lost 4 bases and 8 bases, there was a span of 9 bases. CDR3 length: 12 amino acids. Germline V CDR1 and CDR2: MDHEN, SYDVKM. CDR3 region: CASSSGPHEQFF. For the CDR3, the DNA is TGTGCCAGCAGTTCTGGGCCCCATGAGCAGTTCTTC.

The sample holds a few counts of this clone. The chain carries TRBV4-2 and TRBJ2-7, with D tentatively TRBD1 or TRBD2 (5 bases each). The CDR3 sequence is 16 residues long. The germline gives CDR1 LGHNA, CDR2 YNFKEQ. V was cut by 1 base and J by 0 bases, with 13 bases left in between. The DNA of the CDR3 is TGTGCCAGCAGCCAAGGTGGGACGTCTAGCTCCTACGAGCAGTACTTC. Protein product: CASSQGGTSSSYEQYF.

V and J are TRBV27 and TRBJ2-1; 8 nucleotides align to TRBD2. The J segment lost 6 bases and the V segment lost 7 bases, leaving 8 bases of the junction unmatched. The CDR3 has 14 residues. Looked up from germline, CDR1 is MNHEY and CDR2 is SMNVEV (reference sequence). CDR3 nucleotide sequence: TGTGCCAGCACACAGACTAGCGCCCGCAATGAGCAGTTCTTC. It codes for CASTQTSARNEQFF.

J is TRBJ2-2 and V is TRBV4-1; TRBD2 aligns across 10 bases. This CDR3 has 17 residues. Germline V gene data show CDR1 as MGHRA and CDR2 as YSYEKL. Losses at the gene ends were 0 bases for V and 7 bases for J; bases not matched to a gene: 8. The CDR3 loop is CASSQEGASGSSGELFF. The CDR3 DNA reads as TGCGCCAGCAGCCAAGAGGGAGCTAGCGGGAGTAGCGGGGAGCTGTTTTTT.

The V gene is TRBV27, the J gene TRBJ2-1, with D perhaps TRBD1 or TRBD2 (5 bases each). Germline values: CDR1 MNHEY, CDR2 SMNVEV (reference sequence). V shed 5 bases and J shed 9 bases, with 14 bases lying between them. CDR3 length equals 13 residues. The CDR3 DNA reads TGTGCCAGCAGTCCCGGGGTGGGGGTTGAGCAGTTCTTC. Translation gives CASSPGVGVEQFF.

The V call is TRBV30, the J call TRBJ2-5; TRBD2 agrees at 11 bases. V shed 1 base and J 5 bases; nucleotides not matched to a gene: 3. CDR3 length: 14 amino acids. CDR1 is GTSNPN and CDR2 is SVGIG in the germline V gene (reference sequence). CDR3 loop: CAWSATSGTETQYF. In nucleotides, the CDR3 is TGTGCCTGGAGTGCGACTAGCGGGACGGAGACCCAGTACTTC.

The chain carries TRBV27 and TRBJ2-6; either TRBD1 or TRBD2 may supply D (6 bases each). Trimming left V 7 bases short and J 0 bases short, with 28 bases between. There are 21 residues in the CDR3. Per germline, CDR1 MNHEY and CDR2 SMNVEV (reference sequence). CDR3 nucleotide sequence: TGTGCCAGCAAAAATGGGGTCGGGGGCCACGAAAACCCCTCTGGGGCCAACGTCCTGACTTTC. This encodes CASKNGVGGHENPSGANVLTF.

J is TRBJ2-3 and V is TRBV14, with D hard to call. CDR1 and CDR2 from the germline V gene are SGHDN and FVKESK. This CDR3 spans 16 amino acids. V was clipped by 1 base and J by 0 bases, with 11 bases between them. CDR3: CASSQVTQRSTDTQYF. As DNA, the CDR3 is TGTGCCAGCAGCCAAGTTACACAGAGAAGCACAGATACGCAGTATTTT. Drawing the rest from reference TRBV14 and TRBJ2-3, the complete variable domain is EAGVTQFPSHSVIEKGQTVTLRCDPISGHDNLYWYRRVMGKEIKFLLHFVKESKQDESGMPNNRFLAERTGGTYSTLKVQPAELEDSGVYFCASSQVTQRSTDTQYFGPGTRLTVL.

This clone has a single count. This chain connects TRBV29-1 to TRBJ2-1, with D hard to call. V was cut by 2 bases and J by 6 bases, with 14 bases left in between. Germline CDR1 reads SQVTM; CDR2 reads ANQGSEA. The CDR3 runs 14 residues. The CDR3 protein is CSVEYQERLNEQFF. CDR3 nucleotides: TGCAGCGTTGAATACCAGGAAAGGCTCAATGAGCAGTTCTTC.

The rearrangement uses TRBV7-9 and TRBJ2-4; either TRBD1 or TRBD2 may fit D (5 bases each). Trimming took 5 bases from V and 0 from J, leaving 17 bases between them. Germline V CDR1 and CDR2: SEHNR, FQNEAQ (reference sequence). The CDR3 runs 17 residues. The CDR3 nucleotides read TGTGCCAGCAGCCCCCCCGGGACCCTGTTAGCCAAAAACATTCAGTACTTC. Protein: CASSPPGTLLAKNIQYF.

This chain joins TRBV27 and TRBJ2-7; a weak D match, TRBD2 (5 bases). Looked up from germline, CDR1 is MNHEY and CDR2 is SMNVEV (reference sequence). Between the trimmed V and J ends, which lost 0 bases and 9 bases, there was a span of 18 bases. The CDR3 is 15 amino acids. This CDR3 reads CASSLSPTSVLGQYF. The CDR3 coding sequence is TGTGCCAGCAGTTTATCGCCTACTAGTGTGCTTGGGCAGTACTTC.

CDR3 loop: CASSQSRGRGEQYF. The CDR3 bases are TGCGCCAGCAGCCAAAGCAGGGGGCGCGGCGAGCAGTACTTC. V gene TRBV4-1 combines with J gene TRBJ2-7; 8 nucleotides line up with TRBD1. V dropped 2 bases and J dropped 6; count of bases not matched to a gene: 6. The CDR3 covers 14 residues. The germline V gene has CDR1 MGHRA and CDR2 YSYEKL.

The chain joins TRBV11-2 to TRBJ2-5; D unclear. Trimming left V 0 bases short and J 2 bases short, with 10 bases between. The CDR3 totals 15 residues. Germline V gives CDR1 SGHAT, CDR2 FQNNGV. CDR3 bases: TGTGCCAGCAGCTTAGATCGATCTAGTCAAGAGACCCAGTACTTC. Its protein is CASSLDRSSQETQYF.

The chain combines TRBV19 with TRBJ1-1; 8 bases match TRBD1. This CDR3 comprises 15 residues. Germline values: CDR1 LNHDA, CDR2 SQIVND (reference sequence). With V trimmed by 5 bases and J by 2 bases, 7 bases remained unmatched. CDR3 in DNA: TGTGCCAGTAGTCTAAGGACAGGGTTAAACACTGAAGCTTTCTTT. Amino acid sequence: CASSLRTGLNTEAFF.

The genes are TRBV19 and TRBJ1-1; D might be TRBD1 (6 bases). Trimming pared 5 bases from V and 4 bases from J, leaving 14 bases between. The CDR3 consists of 14 residues. The germline gives CDR1 LNHDA, CDR2 SQIVND (reference sequence). The CDR3 loop is CASSYRGARTEAFF. In DNA form, the CDR3 reads TGTGCCAGTAGTTACCGGGGGGCGCGCACTGAAGCTTTCTTT.

The chain combines TRBV11-2 with TRBJ2-1; D is possibly TRBD2 (7 bases). CDR3 size: 17 residues. The V and J ends lost 5 bases and 9 bases respectively, with 26 bases between them. CDR1 SGHAT and CDR2 FQNNGV come from the germline V gene. The CDR3 region has the DNA TGTGCCAGCAGCCCGAGAGGGGGTAGCGGGTCCCCCAGTGAGCAGTTCTTC. Amino acids: CASSPRGGSGSPSEQFF.

This sequence joins TRBV6-6 and TRBJ1-5; D ambiguous. Trimming took 3 bases from V and 0 from J, leaving 9 bases between them. This CDR3 contains 15 residues. In germline, CDR1 is MNHNY, CDR2 SVGAGI (reference sequence). This CDR3 reads CASSYLQASNQPQHF. CDR3 nucleotides: TGTGCCAGCAGTTATTTGCAGGCTAGCAATCAGCCCCAGCATTTT.

A single count supports this clone. The J gene is TRBJ2-7, the V gene TRBV27; TRBD1 is a possible D gene (5 bases). Trimming left V 2 bases short and J 4 bases short, with 15 bases between. Germline CDR1 MNHEY, CDR2 SMNVEV (reference sequence). The CDR3 consists of 15 residues. CDR3 protein: CASSLAQGLRYEQYF. DNA of the CDR3: TGTGCCAGCAGTTTAGCCCAGGGCCTTAGATACGAGCAGTACTTC.

CDR3 in DNA: TGTGCCTGGAGTGGTTTGCGACAGGGCTATGGCTACACCTTC. Translation: CAWSGLRQGYGYTF. V usage is TRBV30 and J usage is TRBJ1-2; TRBD1 aligns across 7 bases. This CDR3 is 14 amino acids long. CDR1 and CDR2 from the germline V gene are GTSNPN and SVGIG (reference sequence). V was pared by 1 base and J by 4 bases, with 6 bases of the junction left unmatched.

This chain joins TRBV5-4 and TRBJ2-6, with D unclear. Per germline, CDR1 SGHNT and CDR2 YYREEE (reference sequence). The CDR3 extends over 19 amino acids. V lost 0 bases, J lost 0 bases, and 16 bases lay in between. The CDR3 spells CASSLGSTNFDSGANVLTF. CDR3 DNA: TGTGCCAGCAGCTTGGGATCAACCAATTTTGACTCTGGGGCCAACGTCCTGACTTTC. Full variable domain (outside the CDR3, taken from reference TRBV5-4 and TRBJ2-6): ETGVTQSPTHLIKTRGQQVTLRCSSQSGHNTVSWYQQALGQGPQFIFQYYREEENGRGNFPPRFSGLQFPNYSSELNVNALELDDSALYLCASSLGSTNFDSGANVLTFGAGSRLTVL.

The CDR3, as DNA: TGTGCCAGCGGATGGACTAGAGACAATGAGCAGTTCTTC. Amino acid sequence: CASGWTRDNEQFF. This chain links TRBV7-9 with TRBJ2-1, with 7 bases identical to TRBD2. Germline V lookup: CDR1 SEHNR, CDR2 FQNEAQ (reference sequence). This CDR3 contains 13 residues. V was pared by 8 bases and J by 5 bases, with 6 bases of the junction left unmatched.

The chain uses TRBV28 and TRBJ2-2; TRBD1 might be the D (6 bases). This CDR3 comprises 15 residues. V lost 1 base to trimming and J lost 6 bases, with 12 bases between them. Germline V gene sequence: CDR1 MDHEN, CDR2 SYDVKM. CDR3 amino acids: CASSLFGGAAGELFF. CDR3 bases: TGTGCCAGCAGTTTATTTGGGGGCGCGGCCGGGGAGCTGTTTTTT.

The chain recombines TRBV7-9 with TRBJ2-1; D perhaps matches TRBD2 (6 bases). This CDR3 spans 11 amino acids. V was trimmed by 8 bases and J by 4 bases, leaving 6 bases between them. Germline lookup yields CDR1 SEHNR and CDR2 FQNEAQ (reference sequence). The CDR3 DNA sequence: TGTGCCAGCGGAGGGTACAATGAGCAGTTCTTC. Its protein product is CASGGYNEQFF.